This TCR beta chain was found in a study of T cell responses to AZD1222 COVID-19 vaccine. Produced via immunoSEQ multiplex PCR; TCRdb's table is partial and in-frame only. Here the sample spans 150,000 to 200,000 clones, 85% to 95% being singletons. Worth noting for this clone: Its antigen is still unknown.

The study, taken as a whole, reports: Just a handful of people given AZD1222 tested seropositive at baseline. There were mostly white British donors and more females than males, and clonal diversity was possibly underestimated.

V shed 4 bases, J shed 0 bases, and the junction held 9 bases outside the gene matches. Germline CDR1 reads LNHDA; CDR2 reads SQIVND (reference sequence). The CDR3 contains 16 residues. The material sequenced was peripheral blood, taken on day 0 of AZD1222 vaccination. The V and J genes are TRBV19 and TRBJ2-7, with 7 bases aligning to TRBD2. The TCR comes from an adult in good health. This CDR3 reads CASSRRKREYSYEQYF. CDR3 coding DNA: TGTGCCAGTAGTAGGAGAAAGCGGGAATACTCCTACGAGCAGTACTTC. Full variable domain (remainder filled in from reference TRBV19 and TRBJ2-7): DGGITQSPKYLFRKEGQNVTLSCEQNLNHDAMYWYRQDPGQGLRLIYYSQIVNDFQKGDIAEGYSVSREKKESFPLTVTSAQKNPTAFYLCASSRRKREYSYEQYFGPGTRLTVT.